The rows below give T cell receptor beta chains drawn from one sample of a study of T-cell reconstitution after alpha-beta-depleted transplantation in children. TCRdb processed the PCR reads anew with MiXCR; each CDR3 protein has one entry. The repertoire holds 400,000 to 550,000 distinct CDR3 sequences, with about 10% as singletons. Sequenced here: PBMCs, sampled before TCRalphabeta/CD19-depleted stem cell transplant. All receptors derive from a child aged 2 to 15 with inherited bone marrow failure, due to receive a stem cell transplant. The CDR3 runs from the conserved cysteine through the conserved F or W. The D gene is left open where the match is weak. Some rows have no size entry. The others give once, few or many, or a class for an expanded clone.

v_call	clone_size	j_call	d_call	cdr3_aa	cdr3_nt
TRBV20-1	many	TRBJ1-1	.	CSAREKGLRVFF	TGCAGTGCTAGAGAGAAGGGACTGAGGGTTTTCTTT
TRBV27	many	TRBJ1-2	.	CASSFGRGNYGYTF	TGTGCCAGCAGTTTCGGGAGGGGTAACTATGGCTACACCTTC
TRBV2	.	TRBJ2-7	TRBD2	CASSTQLAGEDYEQYF	TGTGCCAGCAGTACCCAACTAGCGGGAGAGGACTACGAGCAGTACTTC
TRBV7-2	many	TRBJ2-1	.	CASSSSSYNEQFF	TGTGCCAGCAGCTCCAGCTCCTACAATGAGCAGTTCTTC
TRBV4-3	many	TRBJ2-1	.	CASSQDRRRGEQFF	TGCGCCAGCAGCCAAGATAGGAGGAGGGGTGAGCAGTTCTTC
TRBV15	.	TRBJ1-5	.	CATSRDRGRTQPQHF	TGTGCCACCAGCAGAGATAGGGGTCGTACGCAGCCCCAGCATTTT
TRBV7-2	many	TRBJ2-7	TRBD2	CASSLGAGVYEQYF	TGTGCCAGCAGCTTAGGTGCGGGAGTTTACGAGCAGTACTTC
TRBV27	few	TRBJ2-5	.	CASRALGVTQETQYF	TGTGCCAGCAGGGCTCTAGGGGTTACGCAAGAGACCCAGTACTTC
TRBV2	many	TRBJ2-2	.	CASSKQRVSNTGELFF	TGTGCCAGCAGCAAGCAGCGGGTTTCGAACACCGGGGAGCTGTTTTTT
TRBV30	once	TRBJ2-2	.	CAWGDLGGGELFF	TGTGCCTGGGGCGACCTTGGGGGCGGGGAGCTGTTTTTT
TRBV19	few	TRBJ2-7	.	CASSRDGGPYEQYF	TGTGCCAGTAGTAGGGACGGAGGACCCTACGAGCAGTACTTC
TRBV15	few	TRBJ2-5	.	CATSRSGRETQYF	TGTGCCACCAGCAGATCAGGGAGAGAGACCCAGTACTTC
TRBV10-3	many	TRBJ2-2	TRBD2	CAISEWQREGAGELFF	TGTGCCATCAGTGAGTGGCAGCGGGAGGGCGCCGGGGAGCTGTTTTTT
TRBV7-8	many	TRBJ2-2	TRBD2	CASSGRLADTGELFF	TGTGCCAGCAGCGGTCGACTAGCGGACACCGGGGAGCTGTTTTTT